The rows below give T cell receptor beta chains drawn from one sample of a study of radiotherapy plus CTLA-4 blockade in lung cancer. Sequencing was performed with immunoSEQ multiplex PCR; in TCRdb, only in-frame clones are kept and a portion is missing. The sample records approximately 98,000 clones, approximately 78% being singletons. Sequenced material: peripheral blood, taken from a patient treated with radiotherapy plus ipilimumab. The source of these receptors is a human donor with non-small cell lung cancer who had a partial response to radiotherapy plus ipilimumab. The CDR3 runs from the conserved cysteine through the conserved F or W.

TRBJ1-3 | TRBV18 | CASSPARGHTIYF
TRBJ2-1 | TRBV10-3 | CAISAGLASNEQFF
TRBJ2-7 | TRBV19 | CASSMGDRAYEQYF
TRBJ2-5 | TRBV29-1 | CSVEGQGETQYF
TRBJ2-1 | TRBV5-1 | CASSLTSGSGSYNEQFF
TRBJ2-5 | TRBV6-5 | CASSSVTSGSIQYF
TRBJ2-4 | TRBV2 | CASSEGLAGSKNIQYF
TRBJ1-2 | TRBV15 | CATSIGGDNYGYTF
TRBJ2-7 | TRBV7-2 | CASSLDTLAGNSEQYF
TRBJ1-6 | TRBV11-2 | CASSLLTVNSPLHF
TRBJ1-2 | TRBV28 | CASSSQGLYGYTF
TRBJ2-7 | TRBV5-1 | CASSLATGPYEQYF